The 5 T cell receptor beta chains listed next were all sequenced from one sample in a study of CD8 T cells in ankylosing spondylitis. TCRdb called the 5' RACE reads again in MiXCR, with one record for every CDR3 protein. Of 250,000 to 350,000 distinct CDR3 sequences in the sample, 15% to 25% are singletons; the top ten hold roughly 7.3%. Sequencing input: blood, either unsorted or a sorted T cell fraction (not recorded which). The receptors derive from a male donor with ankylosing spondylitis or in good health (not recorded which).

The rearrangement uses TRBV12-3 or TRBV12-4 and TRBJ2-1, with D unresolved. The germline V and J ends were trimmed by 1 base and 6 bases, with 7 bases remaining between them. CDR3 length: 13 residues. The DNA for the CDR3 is TGTGCCAGCAGTTTAGACAGAATCAATGAGCAGTTCTTC. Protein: CASSLDRINEQFF.

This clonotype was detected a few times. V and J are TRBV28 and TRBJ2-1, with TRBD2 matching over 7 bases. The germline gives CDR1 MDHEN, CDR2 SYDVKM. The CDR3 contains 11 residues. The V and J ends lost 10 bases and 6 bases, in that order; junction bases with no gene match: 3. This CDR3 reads CATRTSNEQFF. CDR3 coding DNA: TGTGCCACCCGGACTAGCAATGAGCAGTTCTTC.

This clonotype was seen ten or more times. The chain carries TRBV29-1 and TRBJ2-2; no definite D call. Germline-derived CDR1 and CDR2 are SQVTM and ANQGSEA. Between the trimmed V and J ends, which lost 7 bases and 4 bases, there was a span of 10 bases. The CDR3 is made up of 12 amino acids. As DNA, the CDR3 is TGCAGCGCGGCGGATTCCACCGGGGAGCTGTTTTTT. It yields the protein CSAADSTGELFF.

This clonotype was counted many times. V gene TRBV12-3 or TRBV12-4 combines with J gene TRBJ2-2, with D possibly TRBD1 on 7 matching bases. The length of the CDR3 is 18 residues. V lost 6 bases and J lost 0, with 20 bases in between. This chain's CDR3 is CASSKIPRDSSNTGELFF. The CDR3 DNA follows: TGTGCCAGCAGCAAAATACCGCGGGACAGTTCGAACACCGGGGAGCTGTTTTTT.

The chain's CDR3 is CASSRGRVGSGNTIYF. CDR3 DNA: TGTGCCAGCAGTCGCGGCAGGGTTGGGTCTGGAAACACCATATATTTT. The chain uses TRBV12-3 or TRBV12-4 and TRBJ1-3; weak D call: TRBD1 (5 bases). CDR3 length: 16 amino acids. Trimming took off 5 bases at V and 1 base at J, with 15 bases between the two ends.